This T cell receptor (beta chain) came from a study of blood T cell repertoires in COVID-19 (TCRdb year 2020). A note on the overall study: Collaborator samples came from the United States, Italy and Spain and covered acute and convalescent phases of COVID-19. HLA class I and class II types, where available, came from metadata supplied by the sample provider rather than from assay-based typing. Samples came from the ongoing ImmuneRACE study (first 160 participants) plus 1,254 subjects from 6 global collaborators. Subjects who had been exposed to COVID-19, were actively infected with it, or had recovered from it provided the deeply sampled blood TCRbeta repertoires that made up the dataset. A freely available public database, intended as a resource for researchers studying the immune response to SARS-CoV-2, is where the repertoires were released. The prospective study material was composed of cDNA or gDNA derived from T cells, B-cell-depleted T cells, or PBMCs. Sample metadata almost always included a de-identified subject ID, COVID-19 status, age in years and sex. What the authors observed across the whole study: How much clinical and demographic metadata was included differed by source and by participant, and the metadata was provided uncurated.

With respect to this clone: Its antigen is unknown. No much larger clonotype is one base removed from it; base qualities were not supplied.

Each collaborating institution followed its own protocols to collect whole blood in K2EDTA tubes. For TCRbeta analysis, collaborators shipped samples in one of three forms: frozen whole blood, isolated PBMCs, or DNA extracted from either of those sample types. From the cysteine through the phenylalanine, the CDR3 covers 13 amino acids. Kept here is only the CDR3 DNA, which spans 39 bases and is read in frame from base 1. V lost 5 bases and J lost 4 bases; the stretch between them is 11 bases long. The germline V gene (reference sequence) sets CDR1 to MNHEY and CDR2 to SMNVEV. TCRbeta CDR3 regions were amplified from genomic DNA by means of the immunoSEQ Assay, a bias-controlled multiplex PCR. As for how the authors treated the data: The number of nucleated cells in each sample was estimated from the amplification of reference gene primers within the assay. To quantify the absolute abundance of each unique TCRbeta CDR3 rearrangement, sequence reads were collapsed and filtered. For each sample, productive Simpson clonality was calculated as the square root of Simpson's diversity index over productive rearrangements. As stored in TCRdb, this immuneACCESS dataset retains in-frame rearrangements with V and J assigned. A fraction of the clones does not appear; measured against another copy, unresolved V genes explain less than half of the discrepancy, and the remainder lacks a known reason. V, J and clone size are taken as reported in that table, and D and trimming were inferred from the DNA itself. The sample includes under 150,000 clones, with around 80% observed a single time. The ten biggest clones cover less than 2% of the sample.

Input material: peripheral blood. This TCR was sampled from an older man with acute or convalescent COVID-19. The chain is assembled from TRBV27 and TRBJ1-1; there is no confident call for the D gene. Here is the DNA: TGTGCCAGCAGTCGACTGGCGGGCACTGAAGCTTTCTTT. Its protein product is CASSRLAGTEAFF.